These 30 T cell receptor beta chains were all obtained from the same sample, sequenced in a study of T-cell reconstitution after alpha-beta-depleted transplantation in children. Preparation of the TCRbeta library used unique molecular identifiers. TCRdb reprocessed the PCR reads with MiXCR, giving one entry per CDR3 protein. Here the sample spans 60,000 to 100,000 distinct CDR3 sequences, roughly 18% being singletons. The specimen was PBMCs, mostly from graft donor cells, collected 360 days after TCRalphabeta/CD19-depleted stem cell transplant. The receptors derive from a male patient aged 2-9 years who had a stem cell transplant for acute lymphoblastic leukemia, so the T cells may come from the graft donor.

This clonotype was seen a handful of times. The V gene is TRBV18, the J gene TRBJ2-7; 8 positions agree with TRBD1. Unmatched junction bases numbered 5, after V lost 5 bases and J lost 2 bases. This CDR3 comprises 14 residues. Germline V gene data show CDR1 as KGHSH and CDR2 as LQKENI. Written as DNA, the CDR3 is TGTGCCAGCTCATCCGGGACAGGAACCTACGAGCAGTACTTC. Residues: CASSSGTGTYEQYF.

The gene calls are TRBV12-3 or TRBV12-4 and TRBJ2-1, with D possibly being TRBD2 (6 bases). The CDR3 consists of 13 residues. Trimming removed 6 bases from V and 4 bases from J, with 10 bases in between. The CDR3 region is CASRGLMYNEQFF. DNA for the CDR3: TGTGCCAGCAGAGGACTAATGTACAATGAGCAGTTCTTC.

In DNA, the CDR3 is TGTGCCAGCAGCTTAGGATGGGTACACAGTGGGAAGGCATGCGAGCAGTACTTC. Its protein is CASSLGWVHSGKACEQYF. The gene calls are TRBV11-1 and TRBJ2-7; the D is unclear. The CDR3 loop spans 18 amino acids. Germline V gives CDR1 SGHAT, CDR2 FQDESV (reference sequence). V lost 1 base to trimming and J lost 6 bases, with 25 bases between them.

This clonotype showed up just a few times. This chain joins TRBV24-1 and TRBJ2-1, with 9 bases fitting TRBD2. The CDR3 totals 16 residues. The germline gives CDR1 KGHDR, CDR2 SFDVKD. V gave up 3 bases and J gave up 3 bases; unmatched junction bases: 5. The CDR3 sequence is CATSDPVAGVYNEQFF. The CDR3 DNA is TGTGCCACCAGTGATCCCGTAGCGGGAGTCTACAATGAGCAGTTCTTC.

The chain carries TRBV29-1 and TRBJ1-1; no clear D. CDR1 SQVTM and CDR2 ANQGSEA come from the germline V gene. CDR3 length: 16 residues. V was cut by 5 bases and J by 0 bases, with 19 bases left in between. CDR3 region: CSVHNRAGGLNTEAFF. The CDR3 nucleotides are TGCAGCGTTCATAATAGGGCAGGAGGATTGAACACTGAAGCTTTCTTT.

This clonotype turned up a few times. V usage is TRBV5-1 and J usage is TRBJ2-3; the match to TRBD1 covers 7 bases. Germline trimming cut 4 bases from V and 8 bases from J; bases unmatched to any gene: 10. The CDR3 loop spans 14 amino acids. Germline V CDR1 and CDR2: SGHRS, YFSETQ. CDR3 sequence reads: CASSGGQPVGTQYF. The CDR3 nucleotides are TGCGCCAGCAGCGGGGGACAGCCGGTTGGTACGCAGTATTTT.

CDR3 sequence: CASSRKGGRGLYEQYF. Here the CDR3 DNA reads TGTGCCAGCAGCCGAAAGGGCGGGAGAGGCCTCTACGAGCAGTACTTC. The J gene is TRBJ2-7, the V gene TRBV12-3 or TRBV12-4; 7 nucleotides match TRBD2. The ends lost 6 bases at V and 3 bases at J; junction bases unmatched: 14. This CDR3 is built from 16 residues.

There are many counts of this clonotype. The V call is TRBV2, the J call TRBJ2-5; D could derive from TRBD1 or TRBD2 (6 bases each). V dropped 7 bases and J dropped 5 bases, with 23 bases sitting between them. The V gene's germline CDR1 is SNHLY and CDR2 FYNNEI. The CDR3 is 16 residues long. The CDR3 spells CASISDRPLRGETQYF. The CDR3 DNA follows: TGTGCCAGCATTTCCGACAGGCCCTTACGGGGGGAGACCCAGTACTTC.

The J gene is TRBJ2-7, the V gene TRBV12-3 or TRBV12-4, with a weak D call TRBD1 (6 bases). The V and J ends lost 7 bases and 3 bases respectively, with 19 bases between them. The CDR3 sequence is 15 residues long. Here the CDR3 reads CASTPSDSDLYEQYF. The DNA for the CDR3 is TGTGCCAGCACCCCTTCGGACAGCGATCTCTACGAGCAGTACTTC.

The sample holds a few counts of this clonotype. The V gene is TRBV5-1, the J gene TRBJ2-7; D call uncertain. The CDR3 covers 13 residues. Trimming pared 3 bases from V and 7 bases from J, leaving 14 bases between. Per germline, CDR1 SGHRS and CDR2 YFSETQ. CDR3 sequence reads: CASSSQSFLEQYF. CDR3 bases: TGCGCCAGCAGCTCTCAAAGTTTCTTGGAGCAGTACTTC. Full variable domain (outside the CDR3, taken from reference TRBV5-1 and TRBJ2-7): KAGVTQTPRYLIKTRGQQVTLSCSPISGHRSVSWYQQTPGQGLQFLFEYFSETQRNKGNFPGRFSGRQFSNSRSEMNVSTLELGDSALYLCASSSQSFLEQYFGPGTRLTVT.

The V and J genes are TRBV29-1 and TRBJ2-6; 10 nucleotides align to TRBD2. Germline trimming cut 1 base from V and 2 bases from J; bases unmatched to any gene: 5. Germline assignment: CDR1 SQVTM and CDR2 ANQGSEA. The CDR3 is 17 residues long. The CDR3 DNA follows: TGCAGCGTTGAAGCGCGGAGCGGGAGGGCTGGGGCCAACGTCCTGACTTTC. This encodes CSVEARSGRAGANVLTF.

This sequence joins TRBV10-3 and TRBJ2-1, with TRBD2 matching 10 bases. Germline V gene lookup returns CDR1 ENHRY and CDR2 SYGVKD. The CDR3 totals 15 residues. V trimming: 3 bases; J trimming: 5 bases; junction bases outside the gene matches: 4. This CDR3 is CAISELLAGHNEQFF. DNA for the CDR3: TGTGCCATCAGTGAACTACTAGCGGGGCACAATGAGCAGTTCTTC.

The chain couples TRBV11-3 to TRBJ2-1; D is ambiguous. The length of the CDR3 is 15 residues. Deletions cut 0 bases from V and 6 bases from J, with 12 bases between. Germline V gene data show CDR1 as SGHNT and CDR2 as YENEEA. CDR3 residues: CASSLDHMGTNEQFF. The CDR3 DNA sequence: TGTGCCAGCAGCTTAGATCATATGGGAACCAATGAGCAGTTCTTC.

The gene calls are TRBV7-9 and TRBJ1-1; D remains ambiguous. The length of the CDR3 is 11 residues. Trimming removed 8 bases at V and 4 bases at J, with 8 bases between. Looked up from germline, CDR1 is SEHNR and CDR2 is FQNEAQ (reference sequence). The CDR3 DNA follows: TGTGCCAGCGGGAGGGTCACTGAAGCTTTCTTT. Its translation: CASGRVTEAFF.

The rearrangement uses TRBV12-3 or TRBV12-4 and TRBJ2-3; TRBD2 might be the D (6 bases). CDR3 size: 14 residues. V was shortened by 2 bases and J by 4 bases, with 10 bases between the two germline ends. As DNA, the CDR3 is TGTGCCAGCAGTTTAATGCGGGACTCAGATACGCAGTATTTT. It is translated as CASSLMRDSDTQYF.

This sequence joins TRBV28 and TRBJ1-2; D may be TRBD1 (5 bases). Germline assignment: CDR1 MDHEN and CDR2 SYDVKM. The CDR3 totals 12 residues. In DNA form, the CDR3 reads TGTCCCGGGAGGGGATTTGCCTATGGCTACACCTTC. Its translation: CPGRGFAYGYTF.

This clonotype was found many times. This chain connects TRBV5-1 to TRBJ2-3; D call uncertain. The CDR3 runs to 16 residues. Germline V gives CDR1 SGHRS, CDR2 YFSETQ. V shed 0 bases and J shed 4 bases, with 15 bases lying between them. CDR3: CASSLDPSLLPDTQYF. DNA for the CDR3: TGCGCCAGCAGCTTGGACCCGAGTCTTCTGCCAGATACGCAGTATTTT.

This clonotype has a handful of counts. This chain connects TRBV28 to TRBJ2-7; either TRBD1 or TRBD2 may supply D (5 bases each). V lost 5 bases and J 4 bases, leaving 21 bases between the germline ends. The CDR3 runs to 16 residues. The germline V gene encodes CDR1 MDHEN and CDR2 SYDVKM. CDR3 DNA sequence: TGTGCCAGCAGTCCCCCGGACGGGTGGGGGACGTACGAGCAGTACTTC. Amino acid sequence: CASSPPDGWGTYEQYF.

The rearrangement joins TRBV28 to TRBJ2-2, with 16 positions matching TRBD2. CDR3 length equals 18 residues. J lost 5 bases, V lost 2 bases, and 5 bases had no gene match. CDR1 and CDR2 from the germline V gene are MDHEN and SYDVKM. The CDR3 loop is CASSLPGLAGGFTGELFF. The CDR3 nucleotides are TGTGCCAGCAGTTTACCGGGACTAGCGGGAGGGTTTACCGGGGAGCTGTTTTTT.

This clonotype was found a few times. V usage is TRBV5-1 and J usage is TRBJ2-2, with unresolved D. Deletions cut 2 bases from V and 0 bases from J, with 5 bases between. The CDR3 has 14 residues. Germline V gives CDR1 SGHRS, CDR2 YFSETQ. CDR3 DNA: TGCGCCAGCAGCTTCGGGTCGAACACCGGGGAGCTGTTTTTT. Its protein product is CASSFGSNTGELFF.

In this sample, this clonotype turned up many times. This chain joins TRBV18 and TRBJ1-4, with D unresolved. This CDR3 is built from 14 residues. The V and J ends lost 3 bases and 5 bases respectively, with 10 bases between them. CDR1 and CDR2 from the germline V gene are KGHSH and LQKENI. The CDR3 protein is CASSPGKGNEKLFF. The CDR3 region has the DNA TGTGCCAGCTCACCGGGGAAAGGGAATGAAAAACTGTTTTTT.

The chain couples TRBV10-3 to TRBJ2-6, with 9 bases aligning to TRBD1. Losses at the gene ends were 3 bases for V and 4 bases for J; bases not matched to a gene: 7. The germline V gene encodes CDR1 ENHRY and CDR2 SYGVKD. CDR3 length: 17 residues. CDR3 nucleotides: TGTGCCATCAGTGAAACAGGGGGCATATTAGGGGCCAACGTCCTGACTTTC. Protein: CAISETGGILGANVLTF.

The chain combines TRBV10-3 with TRBJ1-4; weak D call: TRBD1 (5 bases). The germline V gene has CDR1 ENHRY and CDR2 SYGVKD. Trimming took off 6 bases at V and 0 bases at J, with 11 bases between the two ends. The CDR3 runs 15 residues. The CDR3 here is CAISRDGATNEKLFF. The CDR3, as DNA: TGTGCCATCAGCAGGGACGGGGCAACTAATGAAAAACTGTTTTTT.

This clonotype was seen a few times. The rearrangement uses TRBV11-2 and TRBJ2-4, with D possibly matching TRBD2 (6 bases). The germline CDR1 and CDR2 sequences are SGHAT and FQNNGV. CDR3 length: 14 residues. The V gene lost 1 base and the J gene lost 3 bases, with 7 bases spanning the gap. In nucleotides, the CDR3 is TGTGCCAGCAGCTTAGCGGGACTCAAAAACATTCAGTACTTC. It yields the protein CASSLAGLKNIQYF.

V and J are TRBV7-8 and TRBJ2-1; 9 bases line up with TRBD2. The CDR3 loop spans 15 amino acids. CDR1 and CDR2 (germline): SGHVS, FQNEAQ. Unmatched junction bases numbered 4, after V lost 1 base and J lost 6 bases. The CDR3 DNA reads TGTGCCAGCAGCTTAGTCCCTAGCGGGGCCAATGAGCAGTTCTTC. This codes for CASSLVPSGANEQFF.

The chain uses TRBV11-3 and TRBJ2-3, with 10 bases fitting TRBD2. This CDR3 has 17 amino acids. V shed 3 bases, J shed 1 base, and the junction held 7 bases outside the gene matches. CDR1 and CDR2 from the germline V gene are SGHNT and YENEEA. CDR3 coding DNA: TGTGCCAGCAGCTTTAGGGGTAGCGGGAGGCGCACAGATACGCAGTATTTT. It codes for CASSFRGSGRRTDTQYF.

The chain recombines TRBV5-1 with TRBJ2-1, with TRBD2 identical over 7 bases. The germline V gene encodes CDR1 SGHRS and CDR2 YFSETQ. V lost 4 bases, J lost 4 bases, and 11 bases stayed unmatched. This CDR3 contains 16 residues. In nucleotides, the CDR3 is TGCGCCAGCAGCGCGTCCCTGGGACTAACTTACAATGAGCAGTTCTTC. As protein: CASSASLGLTYNEQFF. The full variable domain, its missing parts supplied by reference TRBV5-1 and TRBJ2-1, is KAGVTQTPRYLIKTRGQQVTLSCSPISGHRSVSWYQQTPGQGLQFLFEYFSETQRNKGNFPGRFSGRQFSNSRSEMNVSTLELGDSALYLCASSASLGLTYNEQFFGPGTRLTVL.

A few counts support this clonotype. The rearrangement uses TRBV11-2 and TRBJ2-7, with 10 bases lining up with TRBD2. Germline CDR1 is SGHAT and CDR2 is FQNNGV. The V gene end was trimmed by 0 bases and the J gene end by 9 bases; junction bases not matched to a gene: 5. CDR3 length: 14 residues. For the CDR3, the DNA is TGTGCCAGCAGCTTAGACCTAGCGGGAGTCGGGCAGTACTTC. Translating it yields CASSLDLAGVGQYF.

The chain uses TRBV6-1 and TRBJ1-6; 11 positions agree with TRBD1. Germline-derived CDR1 and CDR2 are MNHNS and SASEGT. The CDR3 has 16 amino acids. The junction had 9 bases not matched to a gene; V was cut back by 7 bases and J by 7 bases. The CDR3 is CASNKLRDRGNSPLHF. CDR3 nucleotide sequence: TGTGCCAGCAACAAACTCCGGGACAGGGGGAATTCACCCCTCCACTTT.

This clonotype is medium-sized within its sample. The chain uses TRBV6-5 and TRBJ1-6; D not certain. There are 12 residues in the CDR3. Trimming left V 0 bases short and J 10 bases short, with 4 bases between. CDR1 is MNHEY, CDR2 SVGAGI, per germline. CDR3 DNA: TGTGCCAGCAGTTACTCTAGATCACCCCTCCACTTT. Amino acid sequence: CASSYSRSPLHF.